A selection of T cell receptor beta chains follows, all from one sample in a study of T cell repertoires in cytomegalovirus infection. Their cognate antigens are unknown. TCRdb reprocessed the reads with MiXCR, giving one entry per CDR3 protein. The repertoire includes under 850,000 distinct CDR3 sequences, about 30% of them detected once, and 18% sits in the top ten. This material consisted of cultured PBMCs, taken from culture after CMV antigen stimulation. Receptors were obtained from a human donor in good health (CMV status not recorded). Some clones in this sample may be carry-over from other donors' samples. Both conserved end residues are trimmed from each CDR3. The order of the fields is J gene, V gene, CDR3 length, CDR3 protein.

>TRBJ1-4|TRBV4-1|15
ASSQDSPRGPNEKLF
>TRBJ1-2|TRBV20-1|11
SAQVEVMRGYT
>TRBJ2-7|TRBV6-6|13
ASVKWALQGDEQY
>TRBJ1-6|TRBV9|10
ASSPEGSPLH
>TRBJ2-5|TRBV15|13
ATSRLNRVGETQY
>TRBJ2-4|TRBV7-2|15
ASSSPTPSGSKNIQY
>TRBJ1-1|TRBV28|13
ASSSTGAANTEAF
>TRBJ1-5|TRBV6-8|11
ASRTGAGQPQH
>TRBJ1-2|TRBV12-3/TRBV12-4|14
ASSSVPGQGSYGYT
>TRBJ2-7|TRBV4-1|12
ASSREDREYEQY
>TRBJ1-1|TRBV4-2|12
ASSQDGGWSEAF
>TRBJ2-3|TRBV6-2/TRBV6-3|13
ASSPWTDGTDTQY
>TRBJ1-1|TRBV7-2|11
ASSQPPGTEAF
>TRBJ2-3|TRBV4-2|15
ASSQAQGSRSTDTQY